A single TCR beta chain is shown here with its context. The length of the CDR3 is 17 residues. The germline V gene has CDR1 LNHDA and CDR2 SQIVND (reference sequence). The V and J ends lost 5 bases and 3 bases, in that order; junction bases with no gene match: 13. These data are taken from a study of shared T cell receptors in the human thymus. Some clones are missing from TCRdb's copy, which holds only in-frame ones; the method was immunoSEQ multiplex PCR. Counted here are hundreds of thousands of clones, over 75% occurring once; the ten biggest clones make up over 0.008%. The sample was also linked to a second study, of human thymus T cells. That paper adds: The thymus tissue came from resections taken during corrective heart surgery. Thymic and blood repertoires showed apparently biased V and J gene usage. Thymic TCR repertoires of unrelated people reportedly overlapped highly.

Material for sequencing was thymocytes. The chain carries TRBV19 and TRBJ2-1; TRBD1 matches at 7 bases. The TCR was taken from a boy younger than two with a congenital heart defect. In nucleotides, the CDR3 is TGTGCCAGTAGTCCCTCTCCCCGACAGGGTATCTACAATGAGCAGTTCTTC. Encoded protein: CASSPSPRQGIYNEQFF.